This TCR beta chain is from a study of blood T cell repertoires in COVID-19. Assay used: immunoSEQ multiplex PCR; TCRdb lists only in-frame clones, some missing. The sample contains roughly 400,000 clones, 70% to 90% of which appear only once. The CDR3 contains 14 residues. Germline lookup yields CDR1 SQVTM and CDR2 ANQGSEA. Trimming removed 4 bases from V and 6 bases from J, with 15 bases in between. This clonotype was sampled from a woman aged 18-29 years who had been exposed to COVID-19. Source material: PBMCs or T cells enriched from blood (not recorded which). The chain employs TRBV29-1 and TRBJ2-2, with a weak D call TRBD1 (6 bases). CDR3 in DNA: TGCAGCGTTGCGCTCAGGGGCCAACCCGGGGAGCTGTTTTTT. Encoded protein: CSVALRGQPGELFF.